The T cell receptor beta chain under discussion was sequenced for a study of cytomegalovirus exposure and HLA in healthy donors. Study findings and constraints: Some TCR beta chains (roughly 150 of them) were listed as cytomegalovirus-associated. TCR beta V- and J-gene trimming, according to a later analysis, was linked to a missense DCLRE1C variant. The productive fraction for most TCR beta V segments was about 87% or about 30% in an earlier analysis.

This CDR3 has 16 amino acids. The V segment lost 5 bases and the J segment 3 bases; nucleotides outside the gene matches: 3. Germline V gives CDR1 LGHNA, CDR2 YNFKEQ. On this clone itself: The antigen is unknown.

The study ran its PCR with 60 Vbeta and 13 Jbeta primers. Original processing methods: Later reanalysis found around 74 million unique TCR beta chains, approximately 11 million of them shared. Generated by immunoSEQ multiplex PCR, the TCRdb table keeps only in-frame clones and is missing some. V and J calls and clone size are copied from that table; D and trimming were computed from the DNA. The profile shows 150,000 to 200,000 clones, 81% of them singletons. The receptor was derived from a man younger than 35 in good health and CMV-seronegative. Sequencing used PBMCs. V usage is TRBV4-2 and J usage is TRBJ2-3; TRBD2 matches 15 bases. CDR3 DNA: TGTGCCAGCAGCGCGGGACTAGCGGGGGGTACAGATACGCAGTATTTT. This encodes CASSAGLAGGTDTQYF.